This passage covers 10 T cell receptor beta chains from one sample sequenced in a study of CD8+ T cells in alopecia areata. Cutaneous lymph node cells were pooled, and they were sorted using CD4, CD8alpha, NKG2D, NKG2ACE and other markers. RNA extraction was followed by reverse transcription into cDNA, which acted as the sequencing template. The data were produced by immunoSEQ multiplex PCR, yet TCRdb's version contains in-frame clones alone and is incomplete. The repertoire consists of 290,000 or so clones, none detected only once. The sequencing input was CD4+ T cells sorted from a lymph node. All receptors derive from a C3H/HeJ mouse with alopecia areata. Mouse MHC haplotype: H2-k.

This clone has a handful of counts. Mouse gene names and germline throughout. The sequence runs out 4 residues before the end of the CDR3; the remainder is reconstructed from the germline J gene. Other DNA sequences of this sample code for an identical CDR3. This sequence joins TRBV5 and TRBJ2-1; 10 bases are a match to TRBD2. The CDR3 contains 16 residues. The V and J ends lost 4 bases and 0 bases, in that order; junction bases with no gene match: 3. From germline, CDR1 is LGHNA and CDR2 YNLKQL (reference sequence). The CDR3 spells CASSPRTGGNYAEQFF. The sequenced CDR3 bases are TGTGCCAGCAGCCCCCGGACTGGGGGTAACTATGCT.

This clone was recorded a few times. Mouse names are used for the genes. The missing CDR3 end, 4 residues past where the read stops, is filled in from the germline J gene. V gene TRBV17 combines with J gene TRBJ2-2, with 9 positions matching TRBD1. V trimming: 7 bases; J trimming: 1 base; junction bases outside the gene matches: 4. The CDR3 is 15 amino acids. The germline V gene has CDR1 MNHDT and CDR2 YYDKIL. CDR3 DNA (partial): TGTGCTAGCACCGGACAGGGGATAAACACCGGG. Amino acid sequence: CASTGQGINTG. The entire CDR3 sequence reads CASTGQGINTGQLYF.

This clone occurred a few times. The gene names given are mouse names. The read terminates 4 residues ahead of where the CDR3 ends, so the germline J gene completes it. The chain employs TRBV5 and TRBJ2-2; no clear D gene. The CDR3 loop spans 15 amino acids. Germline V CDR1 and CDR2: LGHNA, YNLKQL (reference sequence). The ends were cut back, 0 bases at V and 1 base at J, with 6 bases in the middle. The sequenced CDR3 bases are TGTGCCAGCAGCCAAGATTCACAAAACACCGGG. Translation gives CASSQDSQNTG. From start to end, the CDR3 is CASSQDSQNTGQLYF.

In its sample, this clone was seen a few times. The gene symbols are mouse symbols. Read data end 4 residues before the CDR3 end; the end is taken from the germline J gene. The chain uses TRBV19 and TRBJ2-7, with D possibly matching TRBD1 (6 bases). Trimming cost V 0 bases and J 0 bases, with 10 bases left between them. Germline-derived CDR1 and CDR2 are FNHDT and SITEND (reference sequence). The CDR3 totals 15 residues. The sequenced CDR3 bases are TGTGCCAGCAGTATAGCCCCGACAGGCTCCTAT. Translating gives CASSIAPTGSY. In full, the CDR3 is CASSIAPTGSYEQYF.

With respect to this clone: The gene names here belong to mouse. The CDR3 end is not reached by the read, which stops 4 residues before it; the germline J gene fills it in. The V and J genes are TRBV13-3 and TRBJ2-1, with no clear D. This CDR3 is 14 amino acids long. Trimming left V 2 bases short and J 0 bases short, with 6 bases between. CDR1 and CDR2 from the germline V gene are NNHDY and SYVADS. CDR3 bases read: TGTGCCAGCAGTGACAGTTATAACTATGCT. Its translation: CASSDSYNYA. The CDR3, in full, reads CASSDSYNYAEQFF.

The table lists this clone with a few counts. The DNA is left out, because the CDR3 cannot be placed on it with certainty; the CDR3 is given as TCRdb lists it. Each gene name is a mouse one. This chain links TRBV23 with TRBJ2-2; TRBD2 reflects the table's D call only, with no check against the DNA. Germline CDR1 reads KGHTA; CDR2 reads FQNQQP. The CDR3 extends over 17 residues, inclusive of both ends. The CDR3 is CAPAVNWGGAGTGQLYF.

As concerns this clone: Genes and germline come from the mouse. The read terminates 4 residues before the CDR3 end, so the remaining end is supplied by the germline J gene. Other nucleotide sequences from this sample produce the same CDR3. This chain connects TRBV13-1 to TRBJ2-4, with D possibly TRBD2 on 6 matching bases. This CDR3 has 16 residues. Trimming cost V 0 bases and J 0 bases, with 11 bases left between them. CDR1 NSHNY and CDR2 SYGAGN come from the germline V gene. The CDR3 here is CASSDGWGSSQNTLYF. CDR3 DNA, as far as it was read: TGTGCCAGCAGTGATGGCTGGGGTTCTAGTCAAAAC.

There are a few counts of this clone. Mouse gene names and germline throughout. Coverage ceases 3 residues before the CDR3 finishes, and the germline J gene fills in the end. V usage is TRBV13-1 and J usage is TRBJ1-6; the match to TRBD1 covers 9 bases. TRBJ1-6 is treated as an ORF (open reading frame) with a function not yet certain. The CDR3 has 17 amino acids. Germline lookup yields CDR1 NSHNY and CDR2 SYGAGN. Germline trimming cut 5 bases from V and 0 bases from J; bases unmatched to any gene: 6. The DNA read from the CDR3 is TGTGCCAGCAGCGCCGGGACAGGGTCTTCCTATAATTCGCCC. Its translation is CASSAGTGSSYNSP. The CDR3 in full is CASSAGTGSSYNSPLYF.

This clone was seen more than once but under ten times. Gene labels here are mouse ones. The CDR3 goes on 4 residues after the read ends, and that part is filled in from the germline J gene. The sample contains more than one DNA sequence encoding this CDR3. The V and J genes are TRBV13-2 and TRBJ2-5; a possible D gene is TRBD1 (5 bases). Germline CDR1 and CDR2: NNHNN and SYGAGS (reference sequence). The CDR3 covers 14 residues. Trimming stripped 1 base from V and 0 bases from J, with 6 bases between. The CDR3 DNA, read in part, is TGTGCCAGCGGTGATAGGGGTAACCAAGAC. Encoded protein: CASGDRGNQD. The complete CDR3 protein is CASGDRGNQDTQYF.

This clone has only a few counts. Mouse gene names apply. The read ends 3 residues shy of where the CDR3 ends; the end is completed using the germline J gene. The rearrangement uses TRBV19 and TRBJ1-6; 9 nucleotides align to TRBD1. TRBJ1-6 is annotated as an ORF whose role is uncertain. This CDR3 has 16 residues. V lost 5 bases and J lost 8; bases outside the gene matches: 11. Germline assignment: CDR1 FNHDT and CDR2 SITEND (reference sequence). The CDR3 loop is CASSTPGQGVDSPLYF. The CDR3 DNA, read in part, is TGTGCCAGCAGCACCCCGGGACAGGGAGTTGATTCGCCC.